This T cell receptor (beta chain) derives from a study of cytomegalovirus exposure and HLA in healthy donors. The J segment lost 5 bases and the V segment lost 4 bases, leaving 8 bases of the junction unmatched. Germline-derived CDR1 and CDR2 are SGHRS and YFSETQ. The CDR3 runs to 14 residues. With 60 Vbeta and 13 Jbeta primers, the PCR was carried out. Sequencing used immunoSEQ multiplex PCR; TCRdb keeps in-frame clones, though not all of them. The data contain about 180,000 clones, around 81% of them singletons. The sequencing sample was made of PBMCs. This chain joins TRBV5-1 and TRBJ2-7; 8 bases are a match to TRBD2. The origin of this receptor is a woman in her thirties in good health and CMV-seronegative. The CDR3: CASSPGLGGHEQYF. For the CDR3, the DNA is TGCGCCAGCAGCCCGGGACTAGGAGGCCACGAGCAGTACTTC.